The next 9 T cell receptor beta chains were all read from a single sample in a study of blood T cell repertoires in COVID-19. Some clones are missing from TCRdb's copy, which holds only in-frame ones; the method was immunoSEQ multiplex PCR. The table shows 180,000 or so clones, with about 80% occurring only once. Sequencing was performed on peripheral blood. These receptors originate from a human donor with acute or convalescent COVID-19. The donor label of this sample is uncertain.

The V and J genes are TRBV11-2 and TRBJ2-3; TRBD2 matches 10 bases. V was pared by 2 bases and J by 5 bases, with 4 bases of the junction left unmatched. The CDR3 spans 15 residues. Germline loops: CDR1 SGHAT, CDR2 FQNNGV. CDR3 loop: CASSLSAGGQDTQYF. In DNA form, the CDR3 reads TGTGCCAGCAGCTTATCAGCGGGGGGGCAAGATACGCAGTATTTT.

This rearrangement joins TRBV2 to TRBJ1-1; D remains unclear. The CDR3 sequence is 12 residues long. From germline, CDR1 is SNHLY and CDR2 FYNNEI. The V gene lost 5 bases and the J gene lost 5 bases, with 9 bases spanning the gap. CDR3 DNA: TGTGCCAGCAGTCCAGATATGACTGAAGCTTTCTTT. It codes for CASSPDMTEAFF.

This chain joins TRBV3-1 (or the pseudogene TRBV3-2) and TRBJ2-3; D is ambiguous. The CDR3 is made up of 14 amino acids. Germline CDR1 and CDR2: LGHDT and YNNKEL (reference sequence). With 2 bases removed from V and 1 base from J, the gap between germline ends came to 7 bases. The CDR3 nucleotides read TGTGCCAGCAGCCAATATCGGGGCACAGATACGCAGTATTTT. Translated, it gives CASSQYRGTDTQYF.

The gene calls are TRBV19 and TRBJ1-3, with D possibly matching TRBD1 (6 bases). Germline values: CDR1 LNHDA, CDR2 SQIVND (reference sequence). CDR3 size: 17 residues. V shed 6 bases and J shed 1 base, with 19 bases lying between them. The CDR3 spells CASSLGLGQPSGNTIYF. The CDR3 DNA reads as TGTGCCAGTAGCCTTGGTTTAGGACAGCCGTCTGGAAACACCATATATTTT. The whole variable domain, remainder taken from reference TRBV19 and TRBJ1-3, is DGGITQSPKYLFRKEGQNVTLSCEQNLNHDAMYWYRQDPGQGLRLIYYSQIVNDFQKGDIAEGYSVSREKKESFPLTVTSAQKNPTAFYLCASSLGLGQPSGNTIYFGEGSWLTVV.

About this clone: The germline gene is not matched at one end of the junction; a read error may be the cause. The CDR3 region has the DNA TGTGCCAGCCGTCGCCTCTTGTTAACAGCCCTTTTC. Encoded protein: CASRRLLLTALF. The chain combines TRBV12-3 or TRBV12-4 with TRBJ2-7; D remains ambiguous. The CDR3 is 12 residues long.

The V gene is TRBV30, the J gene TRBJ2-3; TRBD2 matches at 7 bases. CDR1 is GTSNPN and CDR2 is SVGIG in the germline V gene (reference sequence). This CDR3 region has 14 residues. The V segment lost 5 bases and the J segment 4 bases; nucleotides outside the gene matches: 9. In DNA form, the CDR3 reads TGTGCCTGGGGGGAGGGTTCCGCCCCAGATACGCAGTATTTT. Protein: CAWGEGSAPDTQYF.

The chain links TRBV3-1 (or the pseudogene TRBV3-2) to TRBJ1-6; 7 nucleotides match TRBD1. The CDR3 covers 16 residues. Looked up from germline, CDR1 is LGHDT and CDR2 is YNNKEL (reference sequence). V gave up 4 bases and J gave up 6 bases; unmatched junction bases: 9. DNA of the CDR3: TGTGCCAGCAGCCCCAGCGACAGGGAAGGTAATTCACCCCTCCACTTT. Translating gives CASSPSDREGNSPLHF.

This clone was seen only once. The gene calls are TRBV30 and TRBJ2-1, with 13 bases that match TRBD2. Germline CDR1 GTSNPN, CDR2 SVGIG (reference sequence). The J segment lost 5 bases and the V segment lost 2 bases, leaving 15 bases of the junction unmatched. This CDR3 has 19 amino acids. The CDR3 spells CAWSSTLRTSGGSDNEQFF. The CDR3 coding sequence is TGTGCCTGGAGTTCAACCCTCCGGACTAGCGGGGGCAGTGACAATGAGCAGTTCTTC.

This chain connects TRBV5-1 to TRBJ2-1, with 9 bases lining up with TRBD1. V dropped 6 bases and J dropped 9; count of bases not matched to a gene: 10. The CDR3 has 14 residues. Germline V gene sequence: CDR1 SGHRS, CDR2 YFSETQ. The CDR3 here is CASISGQGIGEQFF. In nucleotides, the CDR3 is TGCGCCAGCATTAGTGGACAGGGGATCGGTGAGCAGTTCTTC. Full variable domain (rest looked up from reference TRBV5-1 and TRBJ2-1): KAGVTQTPRYLIKTRGQQVTLSCSPISGHRSVSWYQQTPGQGLQFLFEYFSETQRNKGNFPGRFSGRQFSNSRSEMNVSTLELGDSALYLCASISGQGIGEQFFGPGTRLTVL.